This T cell receptor beta chain was recovered during a study of OX40 agonist ivuxolimab in advanced cancers. The V gene's germline CDR1 is MDHEN and CDR2 SYDVKM. V was trimmed by 8 bases and J by 8 bases, leaving 16 bases between them. The CDR3 is made up of 13 amino acids. TCRdb's table, derived via immunoSEQ multiplex PCR, lists solely in-frame clones and lacks some. Altogether 55,000 to 70,000 clones are present, 65% to 90% being singletons, with the ten largest covering 1.4%. The V and J genes are TRBV28 and TRBJ2-1, with D perhaps matching TRBD2 (6 bases). This sequence was found in an adult with an advanced solid tumor such as melanoma, head and neck, liver or kidney cancer. Sequenced material: CD4+ or CD8+ T cells sorted from blood, taken in a trial of the OX40 agonist ivuxolimab. The CDR3 loop reads CASRGGARDEQFF. The CDR3 nucleotides are TGTGCCAGCCGGGGCGGGGCCAGGGATGAGCAGTTCTTC.